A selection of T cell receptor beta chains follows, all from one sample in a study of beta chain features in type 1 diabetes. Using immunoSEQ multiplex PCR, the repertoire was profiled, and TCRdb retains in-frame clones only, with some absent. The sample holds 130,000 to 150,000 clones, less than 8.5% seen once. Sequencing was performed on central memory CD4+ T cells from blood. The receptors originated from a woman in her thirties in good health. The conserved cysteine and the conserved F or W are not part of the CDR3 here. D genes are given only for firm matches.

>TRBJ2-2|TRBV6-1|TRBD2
ASRVPSGNTGELF
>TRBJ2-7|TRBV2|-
ASNNRVEEQY
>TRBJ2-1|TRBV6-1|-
ASSVEAANEQF
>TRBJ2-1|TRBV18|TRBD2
ASSPPRGRLYNEQF
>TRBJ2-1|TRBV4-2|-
ASSQELWNEQF
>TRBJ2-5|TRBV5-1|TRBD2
ASTLTSGQETQY
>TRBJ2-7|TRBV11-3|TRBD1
ASSLGQGRSYEQY
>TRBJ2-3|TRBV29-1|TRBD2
SVLRSGTADTQY
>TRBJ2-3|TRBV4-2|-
ASSPPGKGHTDTQY
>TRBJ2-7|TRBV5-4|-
ASSLRREQY
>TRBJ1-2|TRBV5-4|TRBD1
ASSRTGNYGYT